This passage covers 27 T cell receptor beta chains from one sample sequenced in a study of graft-versus-host responses after intestinal transplantation. These receptors' antigens are unknown. Libraries were prepared by immunoSEQ multiplex PCR; TCRdb keeps only in-frame clonotypes and omits some of them. There are 20,000 to 25,000 clones in the sample; roughly four fifths occur only once, and around 0.92% lies in the top ten. The specimen was unstimulated CD8+ T cells sorted from spleen or lymph node cells, collected before transplant. Every receptor here comes from a human donor who was the organ donor for an intestinal transplant.

V and J are TRBV5-1 and TRBJ2-3, with TRBD1 matching over 9 bases. V was pared by 4 bases and J by 6 bases, with 15 bases of the junction left unmatched. The germline CDR1 and CDR2 sequences are SGHRS and YFSETQ. This CDR3 region has 17 residues. The DNA for the CDR3 is TGCGCCAGCAGCGTTGGGGCTGCCGGGACAGGGTACGATACGCAGTATTTT. Encoded protein: CASSVGAAGTGYDTQYF.

The chain carries TRBV4-2 and TRBJ1-3; 7 bases fit TRBD1. This CDR3 contains 15 residues. Germline CDR1 reads LGHNA; CDR2 reads YNFKEQ. Unmatched junction bases numbered 3, after V lost 0 bases and J lost 4 bases. CDR3 nucleotide sequence: TGTGCCAGCAGCCAAGATATGACAGGGGGAAACACCATATATTTT. Protein sequence: CASSQDMTGGNTIYF.

This chain links TRBV11-2 with TRBJ2-7, with D tentatively TRBD1 (6 bases). V lost 3 bases and J lost 4, with 10 bases in between. CDR3 size: 13 residues. Germline assignment: CDR1 SGHAT and CDR2 FQNNGV. Here the CDR3 reads CASSLGAEYEQYF. The CDR3 nucleotides read TGTGCCAGCAGCTTGGGGGCCGAGTACGAGCAGTACTTC.

This rearrangement joins TRBV7-9 to TRBJ1-2; 9 positions agree with TRBD1. The trim removed 2 bases at V and 6 bases at J, leaving 4 bases unmatched. Germline values: CDR1 SEHNR, CDR2 FQNEAQ (reference sequence). CDR3 length: 14 residues. The CDR3 sequence is CASSLKGQGHGYTF. CDR3 in DNA: TGTGCCAGCAGCTTAAAAGGACAGGGGCATGGCTACACCTTC.

J is TRBJ2-1 and V is TRBV9; TRBD2 agrees at 10 bases. This CDR3 region has 15 residues. Germline assignment: CDR1 SGDLS and CDR2 YYNGEE. Trimming took 5 bases from V and 3 from J; bases not matched to a gene: 5. This CDR3 is CASSPVAGGYNEQFF. CDR3 DNA: TGTGCCAGCAGTCCCGTAGCGGGAGGCTACAATGAGCAGTTCTTC.

J is TRBJ1-2 and V is TRBV10-3; D gene uncertain. From germline, CDR1 is ENHRY and CDR2 SYGVKD. The CDR3 length is 14 residues. V was pared by 0 bases and J by 5 bases, with 10 bases between. CDR3 nucleotides: TGTGCCATCAGTGAGTCTTTGGGGAATTATGGCTACACCTTC. This codes for CAISESLGNYGYTF.

V and J are TRBV5-6 and TRBJ1-6, with D possibly matching TRBD1 (5 bases). Germline-derived CDR1 and CDR2 are SGHDT and YYEEEE. Trimming shortened V by 4 bases and J by 3 bases, and 11 bases separated the two germline ends. The length of the CDR3 is 15 residues. CDR3 coding DNA: TGTGCCAGCAGCGTTGACAGTAACTATAATTCACCCCTCCACTTT. Translated: CASSVDSNYNSPLHF.

The chain employs TRBV5-4 and TRBJ1-1, with no clear D. The germline gives CDR1 SGHNT, CDR2 YYREEE (reference sequence). Deletions cut 4 bases from V and 4 bases from J, with 14 bases between. The CDR3 totals 14 residues. The CDR3 nucleotides read TGTGCCAGCAGCCCTAAACCCGGTGGCACTGAAGCTTTCTTT. This translates into CASSPKPGGTEAFF.

This clone came up once. The junction departs from the called germline gene at one end, perhaps through a read error. The chain combines TRBV9 with TRBJ2-7; D ambiguous. Germline CDR1 SGDLS, CDR2 YYNGEE. CDR3 length: 14 residues. The DNA for the CDR3 is TGTGCCAGCAGCGTAGAGGACGGTTCCTGCGAGCAGTACTTC. Its translation: CASSVEDGSCEQYF.

This clone has only one observation. The chain combines TRBV5-1 with TRBJ2-3, with D tentatively TRBD1 or TRBD2 (6 bases each). From germline, CDR1 is SGHRS and CDR2 YFSETQ. This CDR3 has 16 residues. Trimming cost V 4 bases and J 5 bases, with 20 bases left between them. This CDR3 is CASSGWGAPGKDTQYF. Written as DNA, the CDR3 is TGCGCCAGCAGCGGGTGGGGGGCACCCGGGAAAGATACGCAGTATTTT.

This clone was detected a few times. The chain carries TRBV2 and TRBJ1-2; D remains ambiguous. There are 11 residues in the CDR3. Germline V gene lookup returns CDR1 SNHLY and CDR2 FYNNEI. V was pared by 7 bases and J by 2 bases, with 5 bases between. CDR3 nucleotides: TGTGCCAGCACTCCGAACTATGGCTACACCTTC. Its protein product is CASTPNYGYTF.

CDR3 nucleotides: TGCGCCAGCAGCTTCTTCGGGGGGGCGGAGTACTTC. Encoded protein: CASSFFGGAEYF. The rearrangement uses TRBV5-1 and TRBJ2-7; TRBD2 agrees at 8 bases. The CDR3 totals 12 residues. Germline CDR1 and CDR2: SGHRS and YFSETQ. Trimming at V came to 2 bases and at J to 11 bases, leaving 6 bases not matched to a gene.

The rearrangement links TRBV4-1 to TRBJ2-1; no definite D call. The CDR3 loop spans 14 amino acids. Germline CDR1 reads MGHRA; CDR2 reads YSYEKL. The V end was cut by 0 bases, the J end by 8 bases, with 11 bases between. The CDR3 is CASSQEGRQDEQFF. The CDR3 region has the DNA TGCGCCAGCAGCCAAGAAGGTAGGCAGGATGAGCAGTTCTTC.

The chain joins TRBV5-1 to TRBJ2-7; tentative D call: TRBD1 (6 bases). This CDR3 comprises 13 residues. In germline, CDR1 is SGHRS, CDR2 YFSETQ. V lost 7 bases and J 3 bases, leaving 14 bases between the germline ends. The DNA of the CDR3 is TGCGCCAGCCACCAGGGGCCCTACTACGAGCAGTACTTC. Amino acids: CASHQGPYYEQYF.

Note on this clone: This specimen includes other DNA sequences encoding the same CDR3. V gene TRBV4-3 combines with J gene TRBJ2-2, with 7 bases identical to TRBD2. J was trimmed by 6 bases and V by 2 bases; bases with no gene match: 9. The germline V gene encodes CDR1 LGHNA and CDR2 YSLEER. This CDR3 is built from 16 residues. CDR3 DNA sequence: TGCGCCAGCAGCCAATCGGTAGCGGGTCGGGCCGGGGAGCTGTTTTTT. It specifies CASSQSVAGRAGELFF.

The J gene is TRBJ1-5, the V gene TRBV7-8; no clear D. The CDR3 has 13 amino acids. CDR1 SGHVS and CDR2 FQNEAQ come from the germline V gene. The ends were cut back, 4 bases at V and 7 bases at J, with 11 bases in the middle. The CDR3 loop reads CASSSDGVQPQHF. The CDR3 DNA reads TGTGCCAGCAGCTCGGATGGGGTCCAGCCCCAGCATTTT.

The chain employs TRBV19 and TRBJ1-1; 8 bases agree with TRBD1. Unmatched junction bases numbered 6, after V lost 2 bases and J lost 7 bases. This CDR3 comprises 14 residues. Germline V lookup: CDR1 LNHDA, CDR2 SQIVND (reference sequence). CDR3 in DNA: TGTGCCAGTAGTATATCGGCAGGGGGCTTTGAAGCTTTCTTT. Translating it yields CASSISAGGFEAFF.

The rearrangement joins TRBV13 to TRBJ2-3; the match to TRBD2 covers 12 bases. This CDR3 has 17 residues. J lost 6 bases, V lost 2 bases, and 9 bases had no gene match. CDR1 PRHDT and CDR2 FYEKMQ come from the germline V gene (reference sequence). The chain's CDR3 is CASSLRSTSGRRDTQYF. The CDR3 coding sequence is TGTGCCAGCAGCTTAAGGTCGACTAGCGGGAGAAGGGATACGCAGTATTTT.

The chain recombines TRBV5-4 with TRBJ2-1; 8 bases align to TRBD2. Germline values: CDR1 SGHNT, CDR2 YYREEE (reference sequence). The CDR3 has 14 residues. Trimming cost V 2 bases and J 2 bases; bases outside gene matches: 0. Here the CDR3 DNA reads TGTGCCAGCAGCTTTAGCGGGGCCTACAATGAGCAGTTCTTC. Its translation: CASSFSGAYNEQFF.

In this sample, this clone turned up a few times. The chain links TRBV5-6 to TRBJ2-7; D is unclear. CDR1 and CDR2 from the germline V gene are SGHDT and YYEEEE. V gave up 1 base and J gave up 3 bases, with 8 bases separating them. The CDR3 has 13 amino acids. The CDR3 protein is CASSLPRGYEQYF. The CDR3 nucleotides are TGTGCCAGCAGCTTGCCGCGCGGCTACGAGCAGTACTTC.

This clone showed up just once. CDR3 residues: CASSYAGAYEQYF. CDR3 bases: TGTGCCAGCAGTTACGCAGGGGCCTACGAGCAGTACTTC. The V and J genes are TRBV6-5 and TRBJ2-7, with D possibly matching TRBD1 (6 bases). The CDR3 sequence is 13 residues long. Trimming removed 2 bases at V and 2 bases at J, with 7 bases between. Per germline, CDR1 MNHEY and CDR2 SVGAGI.

This chain joins TRBV7-9 and TRBJ2-1; the match to TRBD1 covers 7 bases. Germline V CDR1 and CDR2: SEHNR, FQNEAQ (reference sequence). The junction had 4 bases not matched to a gene; V was cut back by 5 bases and J by 6 bases. CDR3 size: 13 residues. DNA for the CDR3: TGTGCCAGCAGCCCAGGGGGTCTCAATGAGCAGTTCTTC. Its translation is CASSPGGLNEQFF.

V is TRBV7-8 and J is TRBJ2-1, with 15 bases matching TRBD2. Germline-derived CDR1 and CDR2 are SGHVS and FQNEAQ. This CDR3 contains 17 residues. V dropped 2 bases and J dropped 8; count of bases not matched to a gene: 7. CDR3: CASSLSPGLAGGDEQFF. CDR3 nucleotide sequence: TGTGCCAGCAGCTTATCGCCCGGACTAGCGGGAGGGGATGAGCAGTTCTTC.

J is TRBJ2-3 and V is TRBV27; the D call may be TRBD1 or TRBD2 (7 bases each). With 3 bases removed from V and 0 bases from J, the gap between germline ends came to 16 bases. Germline-derived CDR1 and CDR2 are MNHEY and SMNVEV (reference sequence). This CDR3 has 17 amino acids. CDR3 coding DNA: TGTGCCAGCAGTTTGTGGGGGGGGACAGCTAGCACAGATACGCAGTATTTT. Protein sequence: CASSLWGGTASTDTQYF.

The chain links TRBV9 to TRBJ2-3; 8 bases fit TRBD2. Germline assignment: CDR1 SGDLS and CDR2 YYNGEE. The CDR3 covers 16 residues. Unmatched junction bases numbered 13, after V lost 4 bases and J lost 6 bases. CDR3 sequence: CASSLIAGPNSDTQYF. The CDR3 DNA reads as TGTGCCAGCAGCCTGATAGCGGGACCTAATTCGGATACGCAGTATTTT.

This clone has just a few counts. The chain is built from TRBV5-8 and TRBJ1-2; D unresolved. This CDR3 is built from 12 residues. Between the trimmed V and J ends, which lost 0 bases and 4 bases, there was a span of 4 bases. Germline values: CDR1 SGHTS, CDR2 YDEGEE. CDR3 protein: CASSLGLYGYTF. In DNA form, the CDR3 reads TGTGCCAGCAGCTTGGGGCTCTATGGCTACACCTTC.

The J gene is TRBJ1-5, the V gene TRBV21-1. TRBV21-1 is described as a pseudogene. This CDR3 spans 16 amino acids. For the CDR3, the DNA is TGTGCCAGCAGCTCCGATCGGGGTATATGCAATCAGCCCCAGCATTTT. Its protein is CASSSDRGICNQPQHF.